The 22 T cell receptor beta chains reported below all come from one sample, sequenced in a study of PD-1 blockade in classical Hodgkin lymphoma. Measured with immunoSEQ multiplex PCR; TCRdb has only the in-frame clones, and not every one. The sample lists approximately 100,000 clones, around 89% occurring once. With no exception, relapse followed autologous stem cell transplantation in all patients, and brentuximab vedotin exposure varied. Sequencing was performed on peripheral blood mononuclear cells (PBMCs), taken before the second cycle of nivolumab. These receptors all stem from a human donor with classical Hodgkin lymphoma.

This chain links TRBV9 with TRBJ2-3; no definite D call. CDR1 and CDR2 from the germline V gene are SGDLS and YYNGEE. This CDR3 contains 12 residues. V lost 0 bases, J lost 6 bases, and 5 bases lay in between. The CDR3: CASSVERDTQYF. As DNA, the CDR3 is TGTGCCAGCAGCGTAGAACGGGATACGCAGTATTTT.

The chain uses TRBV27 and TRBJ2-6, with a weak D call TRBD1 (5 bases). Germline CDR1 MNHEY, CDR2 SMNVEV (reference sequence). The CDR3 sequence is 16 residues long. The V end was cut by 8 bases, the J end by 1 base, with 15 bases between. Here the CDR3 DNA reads TGTGCCAGCCGCTCTGGCAGGGATTCTGGGGCCAACGTCCTGACTTTC. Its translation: CASRSGRDSGANVLTF. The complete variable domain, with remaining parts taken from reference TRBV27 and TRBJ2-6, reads EAQVTQNPRYLITVTGKKLTVTCSQNMNHEYMSWYRQDPGLGLRQIYYSMNVEVTDKGDVPEGYKVSRKEKRNFPLILESPSPNQTSLYFCASRSGRDSGANVLTFGAGSRLTVL.

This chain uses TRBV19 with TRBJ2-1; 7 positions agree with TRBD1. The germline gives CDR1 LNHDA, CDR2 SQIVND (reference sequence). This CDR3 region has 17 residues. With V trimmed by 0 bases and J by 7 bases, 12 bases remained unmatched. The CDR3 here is CASSIDGTAGGWNEQFF. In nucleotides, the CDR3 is TGTGCCAGTAGTATAGACGGGACGGCAGGGGGTTGGAATGAGCAGTTCTTC.

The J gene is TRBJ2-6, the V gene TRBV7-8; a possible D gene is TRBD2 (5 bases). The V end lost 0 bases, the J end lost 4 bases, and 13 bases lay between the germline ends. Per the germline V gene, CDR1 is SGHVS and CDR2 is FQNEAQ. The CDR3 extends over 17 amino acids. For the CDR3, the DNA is TGTGCCAGCAGCTTAGCGCTGGTGGGAGAAGGGGCCAACGTCCTGACTTTC. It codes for CASSLALVGEGANVLTF.

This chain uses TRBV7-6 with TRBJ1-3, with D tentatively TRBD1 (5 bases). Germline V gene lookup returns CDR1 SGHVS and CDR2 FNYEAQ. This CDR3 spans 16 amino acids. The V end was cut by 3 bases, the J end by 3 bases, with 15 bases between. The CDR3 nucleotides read TGTGCCAGCAGCTTTATAGGGAGGGGAGGTGGAAACACCATATATTTT. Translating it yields CASSFIGRGGGNTIYF.

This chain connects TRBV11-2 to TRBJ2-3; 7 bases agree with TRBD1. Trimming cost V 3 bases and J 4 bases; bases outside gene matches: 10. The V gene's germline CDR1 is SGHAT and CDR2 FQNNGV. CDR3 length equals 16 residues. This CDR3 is CASSFVGPGGPDTQYF. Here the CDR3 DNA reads TGTGCCAGCAGCTTCGTTGGGCCAGGGGGTCCAGATACGCAGTATTTT. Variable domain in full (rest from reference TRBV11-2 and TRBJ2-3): EAGVAQSPRYKIIEKRQSVAFWCNPISGHATLYWYQQILGQGPKLLIQFQNNGVVDDSQLPKDRFSAERLKGVDSTLKIQPAKLEDSAVYLCASSFVGPGGPDTQYFGPGTRLTVL.

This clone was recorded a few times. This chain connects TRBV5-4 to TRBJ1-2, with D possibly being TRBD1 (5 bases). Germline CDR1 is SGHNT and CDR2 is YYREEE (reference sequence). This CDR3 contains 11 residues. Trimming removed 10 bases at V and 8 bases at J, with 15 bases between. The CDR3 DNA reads TGTGCCGCAGGGCAGGGTCTGGGCTACACCTTC. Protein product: CAAGQGLGYTF.

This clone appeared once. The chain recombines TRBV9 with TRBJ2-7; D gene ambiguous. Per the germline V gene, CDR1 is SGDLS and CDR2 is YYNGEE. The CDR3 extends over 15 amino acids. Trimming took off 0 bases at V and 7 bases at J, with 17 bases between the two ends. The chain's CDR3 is CASSVGNSPAEEQYF. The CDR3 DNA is TGTGCCAGCAGCGTAGGTAACAGTCCCGCAGAGGAGCAGTACTTC. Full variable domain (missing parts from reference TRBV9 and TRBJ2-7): DSGVTQTPKHLITATGQRVTLRCSPRSGDLSVYWYQQSLDQGLQFLIQYYNGEERAKGNILERFSAQQFPDLHSELNLSSLELGDSALYFCASSVGNSPAEEQYFGPGTRLTVT.

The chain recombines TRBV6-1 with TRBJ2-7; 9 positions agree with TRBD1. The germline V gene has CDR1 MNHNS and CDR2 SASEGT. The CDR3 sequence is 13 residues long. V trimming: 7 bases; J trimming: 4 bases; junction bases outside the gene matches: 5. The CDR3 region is CASNGQGRYEQYF. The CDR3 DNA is TGTGCCAGCAATGGACAGGGGCGGTACGAGCAGTACTTC.

The CDR3 nucleotides read TGCGCCAGCAGCCAAGGTGGCTCGGCACAGGGCAGAACCCATAGCAATCAGCCCCAGCATTTT. Amino acid sequence: CASSQGGSAQGRTHSNQPQHF. The J gene is TRBJ1-5, the V gene TRBV4-1, with D possibly being TRBD1 (6 bases). Trimming removed 1 base at V and 0 bases at J, with 25 bases between. Germline assignment: CDR1 MGHRA and CDR2 YSYEKL. CDR3 length: 21 residues.

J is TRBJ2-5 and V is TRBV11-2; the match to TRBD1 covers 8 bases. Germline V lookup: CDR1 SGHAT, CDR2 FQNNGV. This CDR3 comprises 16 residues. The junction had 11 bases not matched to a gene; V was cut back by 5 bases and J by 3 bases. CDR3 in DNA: TGTGCCAGCAGCCGTACAGGGGGATCGGGCGAAGAGACCCAGTACTTC. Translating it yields CASSRTGGSGEETQYF.

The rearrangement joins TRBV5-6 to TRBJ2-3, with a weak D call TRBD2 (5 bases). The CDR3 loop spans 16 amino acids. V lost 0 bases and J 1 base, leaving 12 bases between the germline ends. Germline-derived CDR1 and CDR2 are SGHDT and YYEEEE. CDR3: CASSLATGSGTDTQYF. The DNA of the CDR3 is TGTGCCAGCAGCTTGGCGACGGGATCCGGCACAGATACGCAGTATTTT.

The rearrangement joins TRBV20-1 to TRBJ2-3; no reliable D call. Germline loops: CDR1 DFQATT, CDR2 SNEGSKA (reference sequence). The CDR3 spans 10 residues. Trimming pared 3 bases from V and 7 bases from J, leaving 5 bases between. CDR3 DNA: TGCAGTGCTAGTGAAAATACGCAGTATTTT. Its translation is CSASENTQYF.

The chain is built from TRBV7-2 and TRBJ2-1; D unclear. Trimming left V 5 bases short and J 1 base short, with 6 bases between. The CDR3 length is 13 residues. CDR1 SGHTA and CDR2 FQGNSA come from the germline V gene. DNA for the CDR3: TGTGCCAGCAGCCCAGAGTCCTACAATGAGCAGTTCTTC. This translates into CASSPESYNEQFF.

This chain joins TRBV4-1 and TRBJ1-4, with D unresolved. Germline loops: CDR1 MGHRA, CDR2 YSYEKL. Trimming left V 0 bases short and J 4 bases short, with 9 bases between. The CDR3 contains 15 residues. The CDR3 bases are TGCGCCAGCAGCCAAGATCCAACCCATAATGAAAAACTGTTTTTT. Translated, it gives CASSQDPTHNEKLFF.

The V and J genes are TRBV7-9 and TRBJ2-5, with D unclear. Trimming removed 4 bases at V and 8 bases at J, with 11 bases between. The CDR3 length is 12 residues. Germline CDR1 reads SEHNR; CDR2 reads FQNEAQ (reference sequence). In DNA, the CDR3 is TGTGCCAGCAGCTCTCAACCCGGTACCCAGTACTTC. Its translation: CASSSQPGTQYF.

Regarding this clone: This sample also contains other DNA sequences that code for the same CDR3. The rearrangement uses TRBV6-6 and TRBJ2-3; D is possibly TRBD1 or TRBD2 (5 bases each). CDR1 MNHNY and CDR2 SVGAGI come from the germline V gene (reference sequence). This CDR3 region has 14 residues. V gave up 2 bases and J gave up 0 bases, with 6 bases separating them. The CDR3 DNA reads TGTGCCAGCAGTTACGGGGGAAGCACAGATACGCAGTATTTT. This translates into CASSYGGSTDTQYF.

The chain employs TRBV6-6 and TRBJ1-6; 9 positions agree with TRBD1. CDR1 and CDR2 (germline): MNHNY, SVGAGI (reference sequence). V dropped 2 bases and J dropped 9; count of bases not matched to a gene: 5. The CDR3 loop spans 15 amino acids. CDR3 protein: CASSYGDRVASPLHF. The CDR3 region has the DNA TGTGCCAGCAGTTACGGGGACAGGGTGGCTTCACCCCTCCACTTT.

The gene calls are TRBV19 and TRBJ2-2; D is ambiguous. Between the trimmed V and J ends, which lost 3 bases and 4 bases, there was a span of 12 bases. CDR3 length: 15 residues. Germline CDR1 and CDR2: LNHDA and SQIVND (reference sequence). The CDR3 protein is CASSMGRTTTGELFF. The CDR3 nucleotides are TGTGCCAGTAGTATGGGCAGAACCACCACCGGGGAGCTGTTTTTT.

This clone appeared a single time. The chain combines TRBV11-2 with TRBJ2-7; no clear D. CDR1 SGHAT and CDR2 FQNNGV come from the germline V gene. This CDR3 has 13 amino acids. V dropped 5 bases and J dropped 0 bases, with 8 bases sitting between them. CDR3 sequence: CASSHDNSYEQYF. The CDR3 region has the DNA TGTGCCAGCAGCCACGACAACTCCTACGAGCAGTACTTC.

Here the CDR3 DNA reads TGCGCCAGCAGCTTGGGTTTCGGCACTGAAGCTTTCTTT. Its translation: CASSLGFGTEAFF. The chain joins TRBV5-1 to TRBJ1-1; no firm D call. The germline V and J ends were trimmed by 0 bases and 4 bases, with 7 bases remaining between them. The CDR3 length is 13 residues. CDR1 is SGHRS, CDR2 YFSETQ, per germline.

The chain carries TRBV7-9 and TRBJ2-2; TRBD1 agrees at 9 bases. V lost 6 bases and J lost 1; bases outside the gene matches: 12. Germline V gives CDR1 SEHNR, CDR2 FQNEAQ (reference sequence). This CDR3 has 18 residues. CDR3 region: CASRIAPGTGMNTGELFF. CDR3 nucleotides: TGTGCCAGCAGAATCGCCCCCGGGACAGGGATGAACACCGGGGAGCTGTTTTTT.